This entry is about one T cell receptor (beta chain). The sample belongs to a study of blood T cell repertoires in COVID-19. About the study: Sample material is recorded as cDNA or gDNA derived from T cells, B-cell-depleted T cells, or PBMCs.

Repertoires were generated with immunoSEQ multiplex PCR, while TCRdb's copy carries only in-frame clones and drops some. The sample holds 110,000 or so clones, approximately 86% seen once. The germline V gene has CDR1 MNHEY and CDR2 SVGAGI. J lost 0 bases, V lost 6 bases, and 2 bases had no gene match. The CDR3 totals 14 residues. This chain links TRBV6-5 with TRBJ2-1, with 7 bases identical to TRBD2. The clonotype was recovered from a human donor in a cohort sampled during active COVID-19. The sequenced sample was peripheral blood. The CDR3 here is CASSRDYSYNEQFF. The CDR3 DNA follows: TGTGCCAGCAGCCGGGACTACTCCTACAATGAGCAGTTCTTC.